This TCR beta chain was observed in a study of blood T cell repertoires in COVID-19. Across the study: Researchers got acute and convalescent COVID-19 samples from the United States, Italy and Spain. Sources were T cells, B-cell-depleted T cells, or PBMCs; the material itself was cDNA or gDNA.

As originally analysed: Researchers report that nucleated cell counts were estimated from reference gene primer amplification. This table comes from immunoSEQ multiplex PCR, and its TCRdb copy is limited to in-frame clones, with some not included. V, J and clone size derive from that table, while D and trimming were established from the DNA sequence. The sample comprises about 150,000 clones, 65% to 90% of which are singletons, and 9% to 13% rests with the top ten. The V gene lost 6 bases and the J gene lost 3 bases, with 9 bases spanning the gap. The CDR3 is made up of 12 amino acids. CDR1 and CDR2 from the germline V gene are SQVTM and ANQGSEA.

Sequenced: peripheral blood. The rearrangement joins TRBV29-1 to TRBJ1-5; TRBD1 is a possible D gene (5 bases). The TCR comes from a woman aged 55-69 years with COVID-19, enrolled during active disease. CDR3 region: CSVSRDNQPQHF. As DNA, the CDR3 is TGCAGCGTGAGCAGGGACAATCAGCCCCAGCATTTT.